The next 21 T cell receptor beta chains were all read from a single sample in a study of shared clonotypes between healthy human individuals. Assay: immunoSEQ multiplex PCR; the TCRdb copy retains only in-frame clones and omits some. Of roughly 2.6 million clones listed, around nine tenths are singletons. The source material was naive CD4+ T cells sorted from blood. As for subset: CD45RA+ positively selected. The receptors stem from a man in his late teens or twenties in good health.

The chain is built from TRBV11-2 and TRBJ1-6; no reliable D call. The CDR3 loop spans 12 amino acids. V was clipped by 5 bases and J by 9 bases, with 8 bases between them. Looked up from germline, CDR1 is SGHAT and CDR2 is FQNNGV. The CDR3 nucleotides read TGTGCCAGCAGCCACGAGATTTCACCCCTCCACTTT. This translates into CASSHEISPLHF.

V gene TRBV6-6 combines with J gene TRBJ2-7, with TRBD2 matching over 11 bases. J lost 3 bases, V lost 2 bases, and 3 bases had no gene match. CDR1 is MNHNY, CDR2 SVGAGI, per germline (reference sequence). The CDR3 has 15 residues. The CDR3 protein is CASSYGTSGLYEQYF. DNA of the CDR3: TGTGCCAGCAGTTACGGGACTAGCGGACTCTACGAGCAGTACTTC.

The CDR3 protein is CASSYGNYNEQFF. The CDR3, as DNA: TGTGCCAGCAGTTACGGGAACTACAATGAGCAGTTCTTC. The chain has TRBV6-6 and TRBJ2-1; D remains unclear. Per germline, CDR1 MNHNY and CDR2 SVGAGI (reference sequence). This CDR3 comprises 13 residues. V lost 2 bases to trimming and J lost 3 bases, with 5 bases between them.

V and J are TRBV30 and TRBJ2-3; maybe TRBD2 (6 bases). Germline V gene lookup returns CDR1 GTSNPN and CDR2 SVGIG (reference sequence). The length of the CDR3 is 14 residues. The V end lost 3 bases, the J end lost 3 bases, and 13 bases lay between the germline ends. DNA for the CDR3: TGTGCCTGGAGCTACCGGGACTTGACAGATACGCAGTATTTT. Translation gives CAWSYRDLTDTQYF.

As concerns this clone: Other DNA sequences in the sample encode the same CDR3. The chain is built from TRBV5-1 and TRBJ1-4; D is ambiguous. The V end lost 0 bases, the J end lost 4 bases, and 7 bases lay between the germline ends. The V gene's germline CDR1 is SGHRS and CDR2 YFSETQ. This CDR3 comprises 14 residues. In DNA form, the CDR3 reads TGCGCCAGCAGCTTGGAAGGAAATAATGAAAAACTGTTTTTT. Translated, it gives CASSLEGNNEKLFF.

The chain is built from TRBV7-9 and TRBJ2-7; 7 positions match TRBD1. V gave up 5 bases and J gave up 0 bases; unmatched junction bases: 4. This CDR3 region has 14 residues. Germline V gene data show CDR1 as SEHNR and CDR2 as FQNEAQ (reference sequence). This CDR3 is CASSGRDSSYEQYF. In nucleotides, the CDR3 is TGTGCCAGCAGCGGACGGGACAGCTCCTACGAGCAGTACTTC.

The chain carries TRBV7-9 and TRBJ2-1; D possibly corresponds to TRBD1 (5 bases). V was trimmed by 5 bases and J by 2 bases, leaving 16 bases between them. The CDR3 spans 16 residues. CDR1 and CDR2 (germline): SEHNR, FQNEAQ (reference sequence). The CDR3: CASSSQGSRTYNEQFF. The CDR3 bases are TGTGCCAGCAGCAGCCAGGGTTCTCGCACCTACAATGAGCAGTTCTTC.

The gene calls are TRBV6-5 and TRBJ2-3; no reliable D call. Germline V gene data show CDR1 as MNHEY and CDR2 as SVGAGI. V was pared by 7 bases and J by 0 bases, with 8 bases between. The CDR3 runs to 13 residues. CDR3 nucleotide sequence: TGTGCCAGCATTAGCCCGAGCACAGATACGCAGTATTTT. Translated: CASISPSTDTQYF.

This rearrangement joins TRBV28 to TRBJ2-2; no clear D gene. Germline CDR1 is MDHEN and CDR2 is SYDVKM. V was pared by 10 bases and J by 4 bases, with 13 bases between. The CDR3 spans 13 residues. The CDR3, as DNA: TGTGCCACGACTGGGGTCCCCACCGGGGAGCTGTTTTTT. Its translation is CATTGVPTGELFF.

This rearrangement joins TRBV19 to TRBJ1-1, with D tentatively TRBD1 (5 bases). Germline V lookup: CDR1 LNHDA, CDR2 SQIVND (reference sequence). This CDR3 contains 16 residues. Trimming removed 5 bases from V and 1 base from J, with 17 bases in between. The CDR3 bases are TGTGCCAGTAGTTTACCCCGGGACTCCCGGAACACTGAAGCTTTCTTT. Its protein product is CASSLPRDSRNTEAFF. The complete variable domain, with remaining parts taken from reference TRBV19 and TRBJ1-1, reads DGGITQSPKYLFRKEGQNVTLSCEQNLNHDAMYWYRQDPGQGLRLIYYSQIVNDFQKGDIAEGYSVSREKKESFPLTVTSAQKNPTAFYLCASSLPRDSRNTEAFFGQGTRLTVV.

The rearrangement joins TRBV7-9 to TRBJ1-2; TRBD1 aligns across 8 bases. The CDR3 covers 16 residues. The V gene end was trimmed by 2 bases and the J gene end by 0 bases; junction bases not matched to a gene: 5. The germline V gene encodes CDR1 SEHNR and CDR2 FQNEAQ (reference sequence). In DNA, the CDR3 is TGTGCCAGCAGCTTACAGGGGGCATTAGCTAACTATGGCTACACCTTC. It is translated as CASSLQGALANYGYTF. Based on the CDR3 plus reference TRBV7-9 and TRBJ1-2, the full variable domain is DTGVSQNPRHKITKRGQNVTFRCDPISEHNRLYWYRQTLGQGPEFLTYFQNEAQLEKSRLLSDRFSAERPKGSFSTLEIQRTEQGDSAMYLCASSLQGALANYGYTFGSGTRLTVV.

The chain has TRBV10-3 and TRBJ1-5; no clear D. From germline, CDR1 is ENHRY and CDR2 SYGVKD. Trimming pared 4 bases from V and 5 bases from J, leaving 9 bases between. The CDR3 is 13 amino acids. The CDR3 DNA reads TGTGCCATCAGTGGACAATGGGATCAGCCCCAGCATTTT. It translates to CAISGQWDQPQHF.

The rearrangement links TRBV6-6 to TRBJ2-7, with 13 positions matching TRBD2. Germline loops: CDR1 MNHNY, CDR2 SVGAGI (reference sequence). The CDR3 covers 15 residues. Trimming cost V 5 bases and J 5 bases; bases outside gene matches: 6. DNA of the CDR3: TGTGCCAGCAGTCCGAGGACTAGCGGGAGTAACGAGCAGTACTTC. Its protein product is CASSPRTSGSNEQYF.

J is TRBJ1-4 and V is TRBV5-1; D not certain. This CDR3 contains 17 residues. Trimming removed 4 bases from V and 0 bases from J, with 16 bases in between. From germline, CDR1 is SGHRS and CDR2 YFSETQ. In DNA form, the CDR3 reads TGCGCCAGCAGCCCGGGCGAGGTGGTTGCAACTAATGAAAAACTGTTTTTT. Its protein is CASSPGEVVATNEKLFF.

For this clone: Distinct nucleotide sequences in the sample also encode this CDR3. The rearrangement links TRBV5-4 to TRBJ2-5, with 9 bases matching TRBD2. V dropped 0 bases and J dropped 1; count of bases not matched to a gene: 1. The CDR3 runs 15 residues. The V gene's germline CDR1 is SGHNT and CDR2 YYREEE (reference sequence). The CDR3 DNA reads as TGTGCCAGCAGCTTGGGGACTAGCGCCCAAGAGACCCAGTACTTC. It is translated as CASSLGTSAQETQYF.

This chain uses TRBV10-3 with TRBJ1-2, with unresolved D. Trimming shortened V by 0 bases and J by 4 bases, and 6 bases separated the two germline ends. Germline V gene data show CDR1 as ENHRY and CDR2 as SYGVKD. The CDR3 extends over 13 amino acids. The CDR3 nucleotides read TGTGCCATCAGTGAGTCGCAGCCCTATGGCTACACCTTC. It translates to CAISESQPYGYTF.

The chain employs TRBV6-5 and TRBJ2-7; no reliable D call. The CDR3 is 12 amino acids. Germline loops: CDR1 MNHEY, CDR2 SVGAGI. V dropped 6 bases and J dropped 7 bases, with 13 bases sitting between them. The CDR3 DNA reads as TGTGCCAGCAGCCGAGCTCACGGAGAGCAGTACTTC. Its translation: CASSRAHGEQYF.

The chain links TRBV28 to TRBJ1-6; D unclear. CDR1 is MDHEN and CDR2 is SYDVKM in the germline V gene. This CDR3 is 15 amino acids long. The ends were cut back, 4 bases at V and 0 bases at J, with 7 bases in the middle. For the CDR3, the DNA is TGTGCCAGCAGTTCAACAAACTCCTATAATTCACCCCTCCACTTT. It encodes CASSSTNSYNSPLHF. The entire variable domain, with the rest obtained from reference TRBV28 and TRBJ1-6, is as follows: DVKVTQSSRYLVKRTGEKVFLECVQDMDHENMFWYRQDPGLGLRLIYFSYDVKMKEKGDIPEGYSVSREKKERFSLILESASTNQTSMYLCASSSTNSYNSPLHFGNGTRLTVT.

On this clone: Other DNA sequences of this sample code for an identical CDR3. The CDR3 DNA is TGCGCCAGCAGCTTGGAGGGGTATGGGGCCAACGTCCTGACTTTC. This sequence encodes CASSLEGYGANVLTF. V is TRBV5-1 and J is TRBJ2-6; D perhaps matches TRBD1 (5 bases). Trimming pared 0 bases from V and 3 bases from J, leaving 7 bases between. Per germline, CDR1 SGHRS and CDR2 YFSETQ. This CDR3 has 15 residues.

As for this clone: A much larger clone is a single base away; this may be a read error. The sample has other DNA sequences that encode this CDR3 too. The rearrangement links TRBV5-1 to TRBJ1-1; possibly TRBD1 for D (5 bases). This CDR3 spans 14 amino acids. The germline CDR1 and CDR2 sequences are SGHRS and YFSETQ. V shed 1 base and J shed 0 bases, with 7 bases lying between them. DNA for the CDR3: TGCGCCAGCAGCTTGACAGGCATGAACACTGAAGCTTTCTTT. Its translation: CASSLTGMNTEAFF.

The chain links TRBV29-1 to TRBJ2-3; 15 bases align to TRBD2. Germline V lookup: CDR1 SQVTM, CDR2 ANQGSEA. V shed 3 bases and J 0 bases; nucleotides not matched to a gene: 7. This CDR3 is built from 18 residues. This CDR3 reads CSVDNTGLAGGSTDTQYF. In nucleotides, the CDR3 is TGCAGCGTTGATAATACTGGACTAGCGGGGGGGAGCACAGATACGCAGTATTTT.